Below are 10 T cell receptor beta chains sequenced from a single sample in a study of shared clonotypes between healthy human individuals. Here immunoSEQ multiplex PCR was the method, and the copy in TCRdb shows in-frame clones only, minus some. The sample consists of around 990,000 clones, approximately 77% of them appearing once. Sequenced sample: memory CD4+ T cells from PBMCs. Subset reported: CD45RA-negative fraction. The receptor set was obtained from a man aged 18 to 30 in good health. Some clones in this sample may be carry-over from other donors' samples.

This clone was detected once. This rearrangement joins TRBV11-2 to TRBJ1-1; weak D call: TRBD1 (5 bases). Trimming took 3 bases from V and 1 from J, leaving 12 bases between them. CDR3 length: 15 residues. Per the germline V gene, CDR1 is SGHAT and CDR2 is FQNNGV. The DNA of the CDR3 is TGTGCCAGCAGCTTGGTGCGGGGGGGGAACACTGAAGCTTTCTTT. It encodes CASSLVRGGNTEAFF.

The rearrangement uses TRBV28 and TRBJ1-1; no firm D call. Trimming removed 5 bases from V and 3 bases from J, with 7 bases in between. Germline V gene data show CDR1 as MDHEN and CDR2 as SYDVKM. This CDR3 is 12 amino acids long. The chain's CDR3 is CASSPRYTEAFF. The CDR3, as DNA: TGTGCCAGCAGTCCAAGATACACTGAAGCTTTCTTT.

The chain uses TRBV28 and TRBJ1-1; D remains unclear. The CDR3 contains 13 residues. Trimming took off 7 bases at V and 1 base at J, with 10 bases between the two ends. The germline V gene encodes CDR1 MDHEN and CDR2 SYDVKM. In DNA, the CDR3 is TGTGCCAGCACTCAACCCCGGAACACTGAAGCTTTCTTT. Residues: CASTQPRNTEAFF.

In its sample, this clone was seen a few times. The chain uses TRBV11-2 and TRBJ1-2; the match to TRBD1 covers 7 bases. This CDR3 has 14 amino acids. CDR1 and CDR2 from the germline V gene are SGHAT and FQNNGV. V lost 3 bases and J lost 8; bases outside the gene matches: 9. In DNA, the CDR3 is TGTGCCAGCAGCTTTGGACGGGACAGAAAGGGCTACACCTTC. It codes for CASSFGRDRKGYTF.

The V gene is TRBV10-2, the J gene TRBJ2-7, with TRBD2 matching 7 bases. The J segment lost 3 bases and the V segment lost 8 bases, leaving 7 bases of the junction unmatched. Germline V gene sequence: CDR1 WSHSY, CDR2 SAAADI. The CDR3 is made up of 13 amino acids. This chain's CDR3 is CASGRLAGYEQYF. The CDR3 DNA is TGCGCCAGCGGCCGACTAGCAGGCTACGAGCAGTACTTC.

CDR3 nucleotides: TGTGCCAGCAGCCAAGATTTGGCTAGCCAGAGTGAGCAGTTCTTC. Residues: CASSQDLASQSEQFF. The chain links TRBV4-2 to TRBJ2-1, with D maybe TRBD2 (5 bases). Trimming took off 0 bases at V and 9 bases at J, with 15 bases between the two ends. CDR3 size: 15 residues. Germline V gene lookup returns CDR1 LGHNA and CDR2 YNFKEQ.

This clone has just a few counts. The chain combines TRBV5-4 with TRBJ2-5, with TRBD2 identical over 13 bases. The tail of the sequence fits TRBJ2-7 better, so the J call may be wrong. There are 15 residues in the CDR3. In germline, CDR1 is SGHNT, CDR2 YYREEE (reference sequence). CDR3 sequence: CASSHGLAGVYEQYF. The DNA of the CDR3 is TGTGCCAGCAGCCACGGACTAGCGGGAGTTTACGAGCAGTACTTC.

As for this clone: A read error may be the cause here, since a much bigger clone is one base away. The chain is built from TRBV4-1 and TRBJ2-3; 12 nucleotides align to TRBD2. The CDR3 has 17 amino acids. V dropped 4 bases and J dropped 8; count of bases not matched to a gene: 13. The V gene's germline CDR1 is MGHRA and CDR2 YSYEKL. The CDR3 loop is CASSRDHQLAGGGTQYF. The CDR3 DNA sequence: TGCGCCAGCAGCCGAGATCATCAACTAGCGGGAGGTGGTACGCAGTATTTT.

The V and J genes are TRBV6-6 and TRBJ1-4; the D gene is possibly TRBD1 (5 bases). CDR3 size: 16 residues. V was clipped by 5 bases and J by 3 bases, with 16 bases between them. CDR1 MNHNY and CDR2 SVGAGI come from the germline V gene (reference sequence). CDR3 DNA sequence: TGTGCCAGCAGTCCGTACGTGGGAGGGGCTAATGAAAAACTGTTTTTT. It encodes CASSPYVGGANEKLFF.

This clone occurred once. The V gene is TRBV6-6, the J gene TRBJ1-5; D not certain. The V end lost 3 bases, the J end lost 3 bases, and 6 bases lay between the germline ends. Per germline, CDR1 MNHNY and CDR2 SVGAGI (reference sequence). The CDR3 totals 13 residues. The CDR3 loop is CASSYGTNQPQHF. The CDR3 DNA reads TGTGCCAGCAGTTATGGTACCAATCAGCCCCAGCATTTT.